The next 32 T cell receptor beta chains were all read from a single sample in a study of blood T cell repertoires in COVID-19. Using immunoSEQ multiplex PCR, the repertoire was profiled, and TCRdb retains in-frame clones only, with some absent. Of under 130,000 clones in the sample, less than 90% were seen once. Sequencing was carried out using peripheral blood. The receptors originated from a human donor in a cohort sampled during active COVID-19.

The gene calls are TRBV7-2 and TRBJ2-7; 9 bases agree with TRBD1. The germline gives CDR1 SGHTA, CDR2 FQGNSA. V dropped 1 base and J dropped 3; count of bases not matched to a gene: 4. The CDR3 runs to 15 residues. The CDR3 protein is CASSLGGTGYYEQYF. The CDR3 DNA sequence: TGTGCCAGCAGCTTAGGCGGGACAGGGTACTACGAGCAGTACTTC.

This chain connects TRBV15 to TRBJ2-5; tentatively, D is TRBD1 (6 bases). V lost 10 bases and J 5 bases, leaving 11 bases between the germline ends. Germline V lookup: CDR1 LNHNV, CDR2 YYDKDF (reference sequence). The length of the CDR3 is 11 residues. CDR3 sequence reads: CAISGDETQYF. In DNA, the CDR3 is TGTGCCATCTCAGGGGACGAGACCCAGTACTTC.

The chain recombines TRBV30 with TRBJ2-1; D possibly corresponds to TRBD1 (6 bases). Germline V gives CDR1 GTSNPN, CDR2 SVGIG (reference sequence). Trimming cost V 2 bases and J 6 bases, with 11 bases left between them. This CDR3 is built from 13 residues. This CDR3 reads CAWSQLQGNEQFF. The CDR3 DNA reads as TGTGCCTGGAGTCAATTACAGGGCAATGAGCAGTTCTTC.

The CDR3 DNA is TGTGCCAGCAGCACCTACCGTAGCTCCTACAATGAGCAGTTCTTC. Protein sequence: CASSTYRSSYNEQFF. The V gene is TRBV6-2 or TRBV6-3, the J gene TRBJ2-1; D remains unclear. The CDR3 loop spans 15 amino acids. Between the trimmed V and J ends, which lost 6 bases and 0 bases, there was a span of 12 bases. Germline V gene lookup returns CDR1 MNHEY and CDR2 SVGEGT.

V usage is TRBV10-3 and J usage is TRBJ2-2; 14 bases align to TRBD2. The CDR3 is 17 amino acids. Germline CDR1 and CDR2: ENHRY and SYGVKD. The junction had 3 bases not matched to a gene; V was cut back by 6 bases and J by 0 bases. The chain's CDR3 is CAIRKGLAGANTGELFF. CDR3 in DNA: TGTGCCATCAGGAAGGGACTAGCGGGAGCGAACACCGGGGAGCTGTTTTTT.

As concerns this clone: This CDR3 is also generated by other DNA sequences in the sample. The V call is TRBV5-8, the J call TRBJ2-7, with 8 bases identical to TRBD1. The CDR3 runs to 16 residues. CDR1 and CDR2 from the germline V gene are SGHTS and YDEGEE. V shed 4 bases, J shed 2 bases, and the junction held 11 bases outside the gene matches. This chain's CDR3 is CASSRDKGTGTYEQYF. The CDR3 coding sequence is TGTGCCAGCAGCCGGGATAAAGGGACAGGTACCTACGAGCAGTACTTC.

The chain joins TRBV9 to TRBJ2-4, with 7 bases identical to TRBD1. Germline CDR1 reads SGDLS; CDR2 reads YYNGEE. The length of the CDR3 is 14 residues. The V segment lost 2 bases and the J segment 6 bases; nucleotides outside the gene matches: 5. Written as DNA, the CDR3 is TGTGCCAGCAGCGTCGGACAGGCCTTAAACATTCAGTACTTC. Its protein product is CASSVGQALNIQYF.

The V call is TRBV5-1, the J call TRBJ2-5, with D hard to call. Trimming removed 4 bases at V and 3 bases at J, with 7 bases between. Germline V gives CDR1 SGHRS, CDR2 YFSETQ. The CDR3 sequence is 12 residues long. The CDR3 reads CASSLIEETQYF. The CDR3 DNA reads TGCGCCAGCAGCCTTATCGAAGAGACCCAGTACTTC.

Here the CDR3 reads CASSYSGELFF. CDR3 bases: TGTGCCAGCAGTTATTCGGGGGAGCTGTTTTTT. The chain carries TRBV12-3 or TRBV12-4 and TRBJ2-2; D gene uncertain. The CDR3 has 11 residues. Deletions cut 4 bases from V and 8 bases from J, with 5 bases between.

The genes are TRBV5-1 and TRBJ1-1, with 9 positions matching TRBD1. This CDR3 has 16 amino acids. Germline-derived CDR1 and CDR2 are SGHRS and YFSETQ. Trimming took 4 bases from V and 3 from J; bases not matched to a gene: 10. CDR3: CASSQAGTGFYTEAFF. The DNA of the CDR3 is TGCGCCAGCAGCCAAGCCGGGACAGGGTTTTACACTGAAGCTTTCTTT.

The chain joins TRBV5-6 to TRBJ1-5; D may be TRBD1 (5 bases). The CDR3 extends over 15 amino acids. The germline V gene has CDR1 SGHDT and CDR2 YYEEEE. V was clipped by 0 bases and J by 4 bases, with 11 bases between them. The CDR3 reads CASSLAGVGNQPQHF. CDR3 nucleotides: TGTGCCAGCAGCTTGGCGGGGGTTGGGAATCAGCCCCAGCATTTT.

V and J are TRBV11-3 and TRBJ2-3, with 8 bases fitting TRBD2. The CDR3 contains 15 residues. Germline values: CDR1 SGHNT, CDR2 YENEEA. The V gene end was trimmed by 5 bases and the J gene end by 4 bases; junction bases not matched to a gene: 8. The CDR3 nucleotides read TGTGCCAGCAGCCTCGGGGGGGTATGGGCAGATACGCAGTATTTT. This gives the protein CASSLGGVWADTQYF.

The chain combines TRBV7-9 with TRBJ2-7, with D tentatively TRBD2 (5 bases). The V gene's germline CDR1 is SEHNR and CDR2 FQNEAQ (reference sequence). This CDR3 has 17 amino acids. V was clipped by 4 bases and J by 5 bases, with 24 bases between them. CDR3 in DNA: TGTGCCAGCAGCTCGTTCGGATATGCGGAGCCGACTAACGAGCAGTACTTC. This encodes CASSSFGYAEPTNEQYF.

J is TRBJ2-7 and V is TRBV5-6; TRBD1 might be the D (5 bases). The CDR3 extends over 15 amino acids. Trimming took 1 base from V and 2 from J, leaving 13 bases between them. Germline V gene lookup returns CDR1 SGHDT and CDR2 YYEEEE. In DNA, the CDR3 is TGTGCCAGCAGCTTGCTCCAGGGTCTTCCCTACGAGCAGTACTTC. Amino acids: CASSLLQGLPYEQYF.

The chain uses TRBV27 and TRBJ2-7; TRBD2 agrees at 10 bases. V was pared by 2 bases and J by 6 bases, with 10 bases of the junction left unmatched. The CDR3 extends over 16 amino acids. CDR1 is MNHEY and CDR2 is SMNVEV in the germline V gene (reference sequence). CDR3 residues: CASSLVSSGGAAEQYF. The CDR3 DNA reads TGTGCCAGCAGTTTAGTATCTAGCGGGGGAGCAGCCGAGCAGTACTTC.

This sequence joins TRBV3-1 (or the pseudogene TRBV3-2) and TRBJ1-2; D possibly corresponds to TRBD1 (5 bases). The CDR3 contains 14 residues. From germline, CDR1 is LGHDT and CDR2 YNNKEL (reference sequence). The V gene lost 4 bases and the J gene lost 5 bases, with 14 bases spanning the gap. Written as DNA, the CDR3 is TGTGCCAGCAGCCCTCCCGGGACTGCTTATGGCTACACCTTC. It translates to CASSPPGTAYGYTF.

The chain recombines TRBV19 with TRBJ1-5, with TRBD1 identical over 7 bases. J was trimmed by 6 bases and V by 6 bases; bases with no gene match: 2. The CDR3 contains 12 residues. Germline lookup yields CDR1 LNHDA and CDR2 SQIVND (reference sequence). CDR3 sequence: CASRTGVQPQHF. The CDR3 DNA reads TGTGCCAGTAGAACAGGGGTTCAGCCCCAGCATTTT.

The chain links TRBV7-8 to TRBJ2-7; 8 nucleotides line up with TRBD1. This CDR3 contains 15 residues. Germline V gene sequence: CDR1 SGHVS, CDR2 FQNEAQ. Germline trimming cut 1 base from V and 2 bases from J; bases unmatched to any gene: 4. The CDR3, as DNA: TGTGCCAGCAGCTTAGGCTCAGGGGGCACCTACGAGCAGTACTTC. The encoded protein is CASSLGSGGTYEQYF.

This rearrangement joins TRBV7-9 to TRBJ2-7, with D possibly TRBD1 on 6 matching bases. There are 13 residues in the CDR3. CDR1 and CDR2 (germline): SEHNR, FQNEAQ (reference sequence). V lost 5 bases to trimming and J lost 5 bases, with 13 bases between them. In DNA, the CDR3 is TGTGCCAGCAGCAGGACAGACGGGAACGAGCAGTACTTC. Protein sequence: CASSRTDGNEQYF. The entire variable domain, with the rest obtained from reference TRBV7-9 and TRBJ2-7, is as follows: DTGVSQNPRHKITKRGQNVTFRCDPISEHNRLYWYRQTLGQGPEFLTYFQNEAQLEKSRLLSDRFSAERPKGSFSTLEIQRTEQGDSAMYLCASSRTDGNEQYFGPGTRLTVT.

This clone was observed a single time. This chain links TRBV24-1 with TRBJ2-2, with TRBD1 matching over 10 bases. The germline V gene encodes CDR1 KGHDR and CDR2 SFDVKD. CDR3 length equals 15 residues. The V segment lost 9 bases and the J segment 0 bases; nucleotides outside the gene matches: 3. CDR3 nucleotide sequence: TGTGCCACCGGGACAGGGGTGTCGAACACCGGGGAGCTGTTTTTT. Translating gives CATGTGVSNTGELFF.

The chain has TRBV15 and TRBJ2-3; 10 bases fit TRBD2. The V segment lost 1 base and the J segment 2 bases; nucleotides outside the gene matches: 6. This CDR3 has 17 residues. Germline CDR1 LNHNV, CDR2 YYDKDF (reference sequence). CDR3 in DNA: TGTGCCACCAGCAGAGCCCCAGCGGGAGGGCCCACAGATACGCAGTATTTT. It encodes CATSRAPAGGPTDTQYF.

This chain joins TRBV24-1 and TRBJ2-2; 12 bases line up with TRBD2. The germline CDR1 and CDR2 sequences are KGHDR and SFDVKD. With 7 bases clipped from V and 1 base from J, the junction kept 3 bases outside the gene matches. The CDR3 runs 16 residues. The CDR3 loop reads CATRPGLAGNTGELFF. The CDR3 DNA reads TGTGCCACCAGACCGGGACTAGCGGGGAACACCGGGGAGCTGTTTTTT.

The rearrangement links TRBV11-2 to TRBJ2-1, with D perhaps TRBD2 (5 bases). V lost 5 bases, J lost 4 bases, and 12 bases lay in between. CDR3 length equals 14 residues. CDR1 and CDR2 (germline): SGHAT, FQNNGV. The CDR3 sequence is CASSPHGVYNEQFF. The DNA for the CDR3 is TGTGCCAGCAGCCCCCACGGGGTTTACAATGAGCAGTTCTTC.

This chain joins TRBV28 and TRBJ2-5, with a possible D match to TRBD2 (5 bases). V was pared by 3 bases and J by 4 bases, with 15 bases between. There are 15 residues in the CDR3. The germline V gene encodes CDR1 MDHEN and CDR2 SYDVKM. The CDR3 region is CASSFNGIDVETQYF. CDR3 DNA: TGTGCCAGCAGTTTTAACGGGATTGATGTAGAGACCCAGTACTTC.

CDR3 protein: CASSPLSSAYEQYF. The CDR3 DNA is TGTGCCAGCAGCCCCTTATCTAGCGCCTACGAGCAGTACTTC. The chain uses TRBV11-2 and TRBJ2-7; TRBD2 might be the D (6 bases). Germline loops: CDR1 SGHAT, CDR2 FQNNGV. The CDR3 runs 14 residues. Trimming cost V 5 bases and J 2 bases, with 13 bases left between them.

This chain uses TRBV25-1 with TRBJ2-1; 12 nucleotides line up with TRBD2. Germline-derived CDR1 and CDR2 are MGHDK and SYGVNS. Germline trimming cut 4 bases from V and 9 bases from J; bases unmatched to any gene: 4. CDR3 length: 14 amino acids. The CDR3 region has the DNA TGTGCCAGCAGTGTCCCTAGCGGGAGGGGTGAGCAGTTCTTC. Encoded protein: CASSVPSGRGEQFF.

In its sample, this clone was seen once. V is TRBV7-2 and J is TRBJ2-7; maybe TRBD1 (5 bases). This CDR3 is built from 13 residues. V shed 1 base and J shed 3 bases, with 7 bases lying between them. The V gene's germline CDR1 is SGHTA and CDR2 FQGNSA. DNA for the CDR3: TGTGCCAGCAGCTTAGACAGGAACTACGAGCAGTACTTC. It codes for CASSLDRNYEQYF.

The V and J genes are TRBV12-3 or TRBV12-4 and TRBJ1-2; D may be TRBD1 (5 bases). Between the trimmed V and J ends, which lost 6 bases and 7 bases, there was a span of 12 bases. The CDR3 contains 12 residues. Here the CDR3 reads CASSRQGAGYTF. CDR3 in DNA: TGTGCCAGCAGCCGCCAGGGTGCTGGCTACACCTTC.

The V and J genes are TRBV6-5 and TRBJ1-4; no firm D call. V was shortened by 7 bases and J by 3 bases, with 12 bases between the two germline ends. The CDR3 has 14 residues. Germline-derived CDR1 and CDR2 are MNHEY and SVGAGI. The CDR3 sequence: CASKLGESNEKLFF. The CDR3, as DNA: TGTGCCAGCAAGCTGGGAGAATCTAATGAAAAACTGTTTTTT.

The chain combines TRBV28 with TRBJ2-7; no firm D call. The length of the CDR3 is 13 residues. Germline CDR1 reads MDHEN; CDR2 reads SYDVKM. The V and J ends lost 3 bases and 2 bases respectively, with 8 bases between them. CDR3 coding DNA: TGTGCCAGCAGTTTCGCCAGGACCTACGAGCAGTACTTC. Translated: CASSFARTYEQYF.

V is TRBV11-2 and J is TRBJ2-1, with 13 nucleotides matching TRBD2. Unmatched junction bases numbered 20, after V lost 6 bases and J lost 0 bases. In germline, CDR1 is SGHAT, CDR2 FQNNGV. The CDR3 contains 22 residues. CDR3 nucleotide sequence: TGTGCCAGCAGTTTTAGCTTGTGGGGACACGGACTAGCGGGAGACTCCTACAATGAGCAGTTCTTC. This codes for CASSFSLWGHGLAGDSYNEQFF.

The chain is built from TRBV27 and TRBJ2-2; weak D call: TRBD1 (6 bases). The CDR3 extends over 15 amino acids. Germline values: CDR1 MNHEY, CDR2 SMNVEV (reference sequence). V was trimmed by 4 bases and J by 7 bases, leaving 16 bases between them. The CDR3 DNA follows: TGTGCCAGCAGTTGGGGGCAGGGATCGAACGGGGAGCTGTTTTTT. Amino acids: CASSWGQGSNGELFF.